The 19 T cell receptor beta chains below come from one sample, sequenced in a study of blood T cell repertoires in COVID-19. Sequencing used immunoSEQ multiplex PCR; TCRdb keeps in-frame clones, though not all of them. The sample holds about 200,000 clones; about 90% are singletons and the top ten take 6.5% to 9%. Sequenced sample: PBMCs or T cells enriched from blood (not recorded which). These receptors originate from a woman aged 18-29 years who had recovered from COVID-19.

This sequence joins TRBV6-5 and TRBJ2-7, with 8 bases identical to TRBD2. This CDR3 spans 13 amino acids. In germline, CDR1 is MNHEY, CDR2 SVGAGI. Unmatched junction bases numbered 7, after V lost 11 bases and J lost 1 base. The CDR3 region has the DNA TGTGCCGTACCGGGGGGGCCTTCCTACGAGCAGTACTTC. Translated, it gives CAVPGGPSYEQYF.

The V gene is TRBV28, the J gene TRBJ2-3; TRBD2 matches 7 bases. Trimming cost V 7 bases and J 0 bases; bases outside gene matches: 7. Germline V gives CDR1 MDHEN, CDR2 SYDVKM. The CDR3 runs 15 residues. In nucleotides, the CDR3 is TGTGCCAGCATGCGGGCTAGCGGTAGCACAGATACGCAGTATTTT. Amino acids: CASMRASGSTDTQYF.

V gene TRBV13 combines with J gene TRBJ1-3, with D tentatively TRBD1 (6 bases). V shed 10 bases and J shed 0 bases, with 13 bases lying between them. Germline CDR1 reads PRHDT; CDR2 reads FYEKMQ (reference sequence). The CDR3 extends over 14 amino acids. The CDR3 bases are TGTGCCACCGGGGTGGGGGCCTCTGGAAACACCATATATTTT. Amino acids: CATGVGASGNTIYF.

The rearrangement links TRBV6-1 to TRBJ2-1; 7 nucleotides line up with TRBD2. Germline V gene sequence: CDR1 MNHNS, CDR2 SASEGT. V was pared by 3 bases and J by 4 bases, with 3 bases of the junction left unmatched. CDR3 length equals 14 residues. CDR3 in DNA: TGTGCCAGCAGTGAGTCCGGGGGGTACAATGAGCAGTTCTTC. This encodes CASSESGGYNEQFF.

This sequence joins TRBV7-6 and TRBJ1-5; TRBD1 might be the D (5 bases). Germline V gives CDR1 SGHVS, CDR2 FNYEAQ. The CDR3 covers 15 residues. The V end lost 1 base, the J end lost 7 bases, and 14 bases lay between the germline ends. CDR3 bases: TGTGCCAGCAGCTTAGGGCAGGGAGGGTGGCAGCCCCAGCATTTT. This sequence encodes CASSLGQGGWQPQHF.

CDR3 nucleotides: TGTGCCAGCAGTTACCCCAGGGAAAGAGAAAACACCATATATTTT. Encoded protein: CASSYPRERENTIYF. The chain is built from TRBV6-2 or TRBV6-3 and TRBJ1-3; weak D call: TRBD1 (5 bases). CDR1 and CDR2 (germline): MNHEY, SVGEGT. The V and J ends lost 2 bases and 6 bases respectively, with 14 bases between them. This CDR3 has 15 residues.

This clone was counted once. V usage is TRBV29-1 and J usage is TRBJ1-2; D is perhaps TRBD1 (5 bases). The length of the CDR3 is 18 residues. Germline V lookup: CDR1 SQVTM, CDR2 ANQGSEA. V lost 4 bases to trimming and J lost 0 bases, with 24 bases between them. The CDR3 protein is CSVGWALVQALPNYGYTF. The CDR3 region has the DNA TGCAGCGTTGGGTGGGCTCTTGTACAGGCCCTGCCTAACTATGGCTACACCTTC.

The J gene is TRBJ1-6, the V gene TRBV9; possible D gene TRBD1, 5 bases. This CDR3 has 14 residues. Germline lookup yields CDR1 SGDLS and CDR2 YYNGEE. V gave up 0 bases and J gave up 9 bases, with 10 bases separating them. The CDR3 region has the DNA TGTGCCAGCAGCGTAGAGCAGGGAGGTTCACCCCTCCACTTT. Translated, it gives CASSVEQGGSPLHF.

The CDR3 nucleotides are TGTGCCATCGGCGGGGGAGGTAATGAAAAACTGTTTTTT. Translation: CAIGGGGNEKLFF. The V call is TRBV10-3, the J call TRBJ1-4; D is possibly TRBD1 (5 bases). V lost 8 bases and J lost 4, with 11 bases in between. From germline, CDR1 is ENHRY and CDR2 SYGVKD. The CDR3 totals 13 residues.

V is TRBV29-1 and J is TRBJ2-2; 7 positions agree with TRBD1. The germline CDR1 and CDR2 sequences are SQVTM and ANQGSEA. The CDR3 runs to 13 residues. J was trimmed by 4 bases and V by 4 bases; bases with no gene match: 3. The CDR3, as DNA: TGCAGCGTTGCGAACAGGGGCACCGGGGAGCTGTTTTTT. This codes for CSVANRGTGELFF.

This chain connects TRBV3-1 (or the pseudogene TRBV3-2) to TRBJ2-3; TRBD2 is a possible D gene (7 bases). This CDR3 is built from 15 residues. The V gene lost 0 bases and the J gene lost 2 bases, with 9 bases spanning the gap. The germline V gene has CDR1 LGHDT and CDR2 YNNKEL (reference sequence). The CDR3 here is CASSQEGGATDTQYF. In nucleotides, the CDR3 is TGTGCCAGCAGCCAAGAAGGGGGGGCCACAGATACGCAGTATTTT.

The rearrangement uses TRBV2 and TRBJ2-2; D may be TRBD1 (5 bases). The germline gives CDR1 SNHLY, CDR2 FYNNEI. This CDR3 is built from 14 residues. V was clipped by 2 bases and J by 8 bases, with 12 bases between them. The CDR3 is CASSETRAPGELFF. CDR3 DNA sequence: TGTGCCAGCAGTGAAACCAGGGCGCCGGGGGAGCTGTTTTTT.

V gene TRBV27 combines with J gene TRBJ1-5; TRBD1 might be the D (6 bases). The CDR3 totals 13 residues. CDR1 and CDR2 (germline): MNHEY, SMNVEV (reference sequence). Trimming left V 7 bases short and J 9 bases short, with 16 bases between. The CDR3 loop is CASTSGDLWPQHF. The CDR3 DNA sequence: TGTGCCAGCACTTCAGGGGACCTTTGGCCCCAGCATTTT.

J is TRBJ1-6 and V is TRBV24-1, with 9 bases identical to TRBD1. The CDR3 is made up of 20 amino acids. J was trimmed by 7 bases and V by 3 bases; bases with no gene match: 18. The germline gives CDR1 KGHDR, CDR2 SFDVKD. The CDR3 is CATSDAPDRGPRGLNSPLHF. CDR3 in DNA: TGTGCCACCAGTGATGCTCCGGACAGGGGACCGCGGGGACTAAATTCACCCCTCCACTTT.

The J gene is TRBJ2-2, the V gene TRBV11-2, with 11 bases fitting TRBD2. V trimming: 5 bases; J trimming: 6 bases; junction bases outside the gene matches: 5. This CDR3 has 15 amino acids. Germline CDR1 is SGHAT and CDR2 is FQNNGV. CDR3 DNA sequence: TGTGCCAGCAGCACTAGCGGGGGACACGCCGGGGAGCTGTTTTTT. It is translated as CASSTSGGHAGELFF.

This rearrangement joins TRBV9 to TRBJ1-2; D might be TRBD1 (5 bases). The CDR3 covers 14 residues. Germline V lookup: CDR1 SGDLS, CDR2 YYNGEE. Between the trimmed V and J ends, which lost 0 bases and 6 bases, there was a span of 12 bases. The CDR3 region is CASSVDGTPDGYTF. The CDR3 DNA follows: TGTGCCAGCAGCGTAGACGGGACTCCAGATGGCTACACCTTC.

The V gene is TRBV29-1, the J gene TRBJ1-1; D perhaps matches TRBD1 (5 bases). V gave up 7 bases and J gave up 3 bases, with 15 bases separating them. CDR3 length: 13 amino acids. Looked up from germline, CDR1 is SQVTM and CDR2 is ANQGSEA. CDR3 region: CSASGRADTEAFF. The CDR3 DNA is TGCAGCGCGTCGGGCAGGGCGGACACTGAAGCTTTCTTT.

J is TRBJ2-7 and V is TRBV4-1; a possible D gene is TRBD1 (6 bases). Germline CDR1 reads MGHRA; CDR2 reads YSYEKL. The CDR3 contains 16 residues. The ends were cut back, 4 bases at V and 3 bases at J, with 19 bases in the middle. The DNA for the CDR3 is TGCGCCAGCAGCCTGATAGCCGGGACATGGGACTACGAGCAGTACTTC. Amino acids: CASSLIAGTWDYEQYF.

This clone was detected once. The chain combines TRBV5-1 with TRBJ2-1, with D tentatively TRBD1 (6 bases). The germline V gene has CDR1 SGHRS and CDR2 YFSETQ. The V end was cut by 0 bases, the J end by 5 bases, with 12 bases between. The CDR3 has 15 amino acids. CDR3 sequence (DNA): TGCGCCAGCAGCTTGGGGACAGTACTAGACAATGAGCAGTTCTTC. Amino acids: CASSLGTVLDNEQFF.